This TCR beta chain comes out of a study of cytomegalovirus exposure and HLA in healthy donors. J lost 3 bases, V lost 3 bases, and 8 bases had no gene match. This CDR3 comprises 17 residues. Germline CDR1 is MDHEN and CDR2 is SYDVKM. Primers included in the PCR were 60 Vbeta and 13 Jbeta primers. Assay used: immunoSEQ multiplex PCR; TCRdb lists only in-frame clones, some missing. This table has about 150,000 clones, about 74% appearing once. This chain connects TRBV28 to TRBJ2-3; TRBD2 matches at 11 bases. The receptor was isolated from a young man in good health and CMV-seropositive. The sequencing sample was made of PBMCs. The chain's CDR3 is CASSFLFASGRTDTQYF. As DNA, the CDR3 is TGTGCCAGCAGTTTCCTCTTCGCTAGCGGGAGGACAGATACGCAGTATTTT.